This T cell receptor beta chain was captured by sequencing in a study of blood T cell repertoires in COVID-19. In the study overall: Acute and convalescent COVID-19 specimens originated in the United States, Italy and Spain.

In the original workflow: Amplification from reference gene primers served as the basis for estimated nucleated cell counts. The table came from immunoSEQ multiplex PCR; TCRdb's copy has only in-frame clones and leaves some out. V, J and clone size derive from that table, while D and trimming were established from the DNA sequence. Of roughly 150,000 clones listed, roughly 89% were seen once; the top ten hold 2.5% to 3%. This clone was picked up one time. Germline V gives CDR1 KGHSH, CDR2 LQKENI. J was trimmed by 5 bases and V by 9 bases; bases with no gene match: 7. CDR3 length: 13 amino acids. The receptor was derived from a man in his fifties or sixties with active or convalescent COVID-19. This chain uses TRBV18 with TRBJ2-5; 9 bases line up with TRBD1. Sequencing was carried out using peripheral blood. The CDR3 sequence: CASSGTGKETQYF. Here the CDR3 DNA reads TGTGCCAGTTCCGGGACAGGGAAGGAGACCCAGTACTTC.